This TCR beta chain was documented in a study of T cells in Graves' hyperthyroidism and ophthalmopathy. Researchers amplified the TCR beta CDR3 regions from RNA transcripts. The HTBI set primed first-round TCR CDR3 RT-PCR. TCRdb used MiXCR to reprocess the multiplex PCR reads, holding one entry per CDR3 protein. Among 370,000 or so distinct CDR3 sequences, approximately 14% were seen once, and the ten largest hold around a quarter. Germline V gene data show CDR1 as MDHEN and CDR2 as SYDVKM. Trimming cost V 5 bases and J 4 bases; bases outside gene matches: 9. There are 15 residues in the CDR3. General observations from the study: Expanded thyroid clonotypes (above 0.001) were mostly also found in blood.

This clonotype was observed many times. Its antigen is unidentified. The chain has TRBV28 and TRBJ2-3; 7 bases map to TRBD2. The receptor was isolated from a woman between 18 and 29 years old with Graves' hyperthyroidism that later progressed to Graves' ophthalmopathy. Sequences were obtained from blood. CDR3 amino acids: CASSRGTSDPDTQYF. The CDR3 DNA reads as TGTGCCAGCAGTAGGGGAACTAGCGATCCAGATACGCAGTATTTT.